These 5 T cell receptor beta chains were all obtained from the same sample, sequenced in a study of T cell clonality in common variable immunodeficiency (dated by TCRdb to 2015 to 2017). The antigens these receptors bind are not known. Broader findings and caveats from the paper: Fewer deletions and N-nucleotide insertions were reportedly observed in CVID TCRbeta sequences, and highly modified clones with 13 or more V deletions were reportedly absent from CVID TCRbeta sequences.

Libraries were prepared through the immunoSEQ multiplex PCR assay. This immuneACCESS table, as held by TCRdb, lists in-frame sequences with V and J called but not all clones. Of the missing ones, under half trace to an unresolved V gene in checked studies; the others have no known cause. The data for this sample show approximately 14,000 clones, each detected more than once. The ten most abundant clones make up over 9.5% of the sample. The source material was peripheral blood mononuclear cells. All receptors derive from a human donor with common variable immunodeficiency.

This clone was found a few times. The CDR3 goes on 3 residues after the read ends, and that part is filled in from the germline J gene. The chain uses TRBV19 and TRBJ2-1; 9 bases fit TRBD2. The CDR3 loop spans 15 amino acids. CDR1 and CDR2 from the germline V gene are LNHDA and SQIVND (reference sequence). V was pared by 2 bases and J by 3 bases, with 2 bases of the junction left unmatched. CDR3 DNA (partial): TGTGCCAGTAGTATATCAGCGGGAGGCTACAATGAG. This sequence encodes CASSISAGGYNE. The CDR3 in its entirety is CASSISAGGYNEQFF. Looking up the rest from reference TRBV19 and TRBJ2-1 gives the full variable domain: DGGITQSPKYLFRKEGQNVTLSCEQNLNHDAMYWYRQDPGQGLRLIYYSQIVNDFQKGDIAEGYSVSREKKESFPLTVTSAQKNPTAFYLCASSISAGGYNEQFFGPGTRLTVL.

This clone was seen repeatedly, ten times or more. The read gets to within 3 residues of the CDR3 end, and the germline J gene fills in the rest. V and J are TRBV20-1 and TRBJ2-1, with 11 bases lining up with TRBD2. The CDR3 totals 15 residues. Losses at the gene ends were 3 bases for V and 9 bases for J; bases not matched to a gene: 10. Germline assignment: CDR1 DFQATT and CDR2 SNEGSKA (reference sequence). CDR3 sequence reads: CSASIMGLAETEQFF. CDR3 DNA, as far as it was read: TGCAGTGCTAGCATAATGGGACTAGCGGAAACTGAG.

This clone was seen more than once but under ten times. The sequenced fragment ends 3 residues before the CDR3 boundary, so the rest is inferred from the germline J gene. V gene TRBV5-6 combines with J gene TRBJ1-1; weak D call: TRBD1 (6 bases). CDR1 is SGHDT and CDR2 is YYEEEE in the germline V gene. This CDR3 comprises 11 residues. CDR3 bases read: TGTGCCAGCAGCCGCACAGGGAGA. Translation: CASSRTGR. The entire CDR3 is CASSRTGRAFF.

This clone has a count of ten or more. The observed sequence ends 3 residues before the CDR3 terminus, with the missing tail filled in from the germline J gene. This sequence joins TRBV5-1 and TRBJ2-7, with no clear D. This CDR3 spans 15 amino acids. V dropped 4 bases and J dropped 0 bases, with 14 bases sitting between them. Germline CDR1 reads SGHRS; CDR2 reads YFSETQ. This chain's CDR3 is CASSVGPAGSYEQYF. The sequenced part of the CDR3 DNA is TGCGCCAGCAGCGTGGGCCCGGCAGGCTCCTACGAG.

Worth noting for this clone: The CDR3 end is not reached by the read, which stops 3 residues before it; the germline J gene fills it in. This rearrangement joins TRBV7-2 to TRBJ2-7; 7 bases are shared with TRBD1. Trimming at V came to 5 bases and at J to 6 bases, leaving 10 bases not matched to a gene. CDR3 length: 14 amino acids. Germline CDR1 SGHTA, CDR2 FQGNSA. The CDR3 sequence: CASSPTGLPVEQYF. CDR3 DNA (partial): TGTGCCAGCAGCCCGACAGGGTTGCCGGTCGAG.